This T cell receptor (beta chain) was obtained from a study of a mutant IDH1 vaccine in newly diagnosed glioma. Time point meaning: week 11, during vaccination. Each dose delivered 300 ug of mutant IDH1 20-mer peptide subcutaneously with imiquimod. The CDR3 totals 13 residues. J gave up 1 base and V 7 bases, and 3 bases lay outside the gene matches. Germline loops: CDR1 MNHNS, CDR2 SASEGT. Profiling relied on immunoSEQ multiplex PCR, and the TCRdb table lists in-frame clones only, not all of them. The sample holds fewer than 75,000 clones, 70% to 85% seen once. As regards this clone: Its target is not known.

The TCR was taken from a woman aged 45-59 years with glioma. The rearrangement uses TRBV6-1 and TRBJ2-5; 7 bases are a match to TRBD2. Material: PBMCs, obtained from a glioma patient whose treatment included an IDH1 peptide vaccine. The CDR3 bases are TGTGCCAGCATTGAGCGGGGCCAAGAGACCCAGTACTTC. Protein sequence: CASIERGQETQYF.